This T cell receptor (beta chain) was observed in a study of T cells after yellow fever vaccination. Trimming removed 2 bases from V and 8 bases from J, with 19 bases in between. The CDR3 runs 16 residues. Germline CDR1 reads MNHEY; CDR2 reads SVGEGT. Study results and caveats: Most clones from primary vaccination were detected again post-booster (around 96% CD4, more than 85% CD8).

Generation of TCR cDNA used 5'RACE template switching (which added a universal primer site and UMIs). Via MiXCR, TCRdb re-called the 5' RACE reads, giving one row per CDR3 protein. The data show about 350,000 distinct CDR3 sequences, approximately 12% seen once. This clonotype was found a few times. Its antigen is as yet unknown. The V and J genes are TRBV6-2 or TRBV6-3 and TRBJ1-5; tentatively, D is TRBD1 (5 bases). This receptor was identified in a man between 18 and 29 years old who received the YFV17D yellow fever vaccine. The specimen was CD4+ T cells sorted from PBMCs, collected 15 days after the yellow fever booster vaccination. The CDR3 DNA reads TGTGCCAGCAGTTACATGGGCTTCTCATCAGGGAAGCCCCAGCATTTT. Its translation: CASSYMGFSSGKPQHF.